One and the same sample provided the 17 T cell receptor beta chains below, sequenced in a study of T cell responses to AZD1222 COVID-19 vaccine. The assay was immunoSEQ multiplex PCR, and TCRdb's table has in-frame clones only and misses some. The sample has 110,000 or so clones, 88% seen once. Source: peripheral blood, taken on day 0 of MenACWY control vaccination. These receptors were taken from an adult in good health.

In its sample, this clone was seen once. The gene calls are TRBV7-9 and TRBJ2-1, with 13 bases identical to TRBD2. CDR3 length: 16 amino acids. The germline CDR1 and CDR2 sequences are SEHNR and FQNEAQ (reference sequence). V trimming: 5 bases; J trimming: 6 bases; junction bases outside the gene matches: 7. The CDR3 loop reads CASSPTSGRLANEQFF. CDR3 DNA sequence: TGTGCCAGCAGCCCGACTAGCGGGAGGCTTGCCAATGAGCAGTTCTTC.

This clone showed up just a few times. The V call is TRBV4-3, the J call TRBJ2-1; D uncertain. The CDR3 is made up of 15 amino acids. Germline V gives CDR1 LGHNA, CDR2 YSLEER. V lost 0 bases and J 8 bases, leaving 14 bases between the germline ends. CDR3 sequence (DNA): TGCGCCAGCAGCCAAGATTCAAACCTCTGGGATGAGCAGTTCTTC. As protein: CASSQDSNLWDEQFF.

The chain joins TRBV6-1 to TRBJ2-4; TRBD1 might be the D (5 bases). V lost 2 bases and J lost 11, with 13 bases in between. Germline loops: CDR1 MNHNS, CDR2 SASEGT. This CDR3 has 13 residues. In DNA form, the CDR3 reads TGTGCCAGCAGTGAACCCCAGCAGACAGTTCAGTACTTC. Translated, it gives CASSEPQQTVQYF.

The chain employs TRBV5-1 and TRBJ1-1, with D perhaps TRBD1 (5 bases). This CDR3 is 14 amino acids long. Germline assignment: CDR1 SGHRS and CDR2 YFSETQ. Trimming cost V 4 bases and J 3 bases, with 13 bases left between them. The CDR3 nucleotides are TGCGCCAGCAGCCGGCTGATAGGGGACACTGAAGCTTTCTTT. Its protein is CASSRLIGDTEAFF. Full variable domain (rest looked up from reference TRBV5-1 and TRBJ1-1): KAGVTQTPRYLIKTRGQQVTLSCSPISGHRSVSWYQQTPGQGLQFLFEYFSETQRNKGNFPGRFSGRQFSNSRSEMNVSTLELGDSALYLCASSRLIGDTEAFFGQGTRLTVV.

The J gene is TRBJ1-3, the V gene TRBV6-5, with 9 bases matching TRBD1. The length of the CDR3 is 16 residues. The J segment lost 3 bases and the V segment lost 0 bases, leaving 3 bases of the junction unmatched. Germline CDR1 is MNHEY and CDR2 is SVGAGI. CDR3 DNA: TGTGCCAGCAGTTACTCATGGGGACAGGGTGGAAACACCATATATTTT. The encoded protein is CASSYSWGQGGNTIYF.

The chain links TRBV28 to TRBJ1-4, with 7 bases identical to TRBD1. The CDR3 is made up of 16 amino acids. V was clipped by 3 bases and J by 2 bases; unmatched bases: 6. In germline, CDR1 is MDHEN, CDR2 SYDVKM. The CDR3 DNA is TGTGCCAGCAGTTTGTCGACAGGGTGGACTAATGAAAAACTGTTTTTT. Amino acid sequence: CASSLSTGWTNEKLFF.

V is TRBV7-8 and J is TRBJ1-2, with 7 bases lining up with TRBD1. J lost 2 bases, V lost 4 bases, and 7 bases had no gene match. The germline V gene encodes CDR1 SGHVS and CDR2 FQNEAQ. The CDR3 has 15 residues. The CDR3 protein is CASSSSRGSNYGYTF. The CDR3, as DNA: TGTGCCAGCAGCTCGAGCAGGGGGTCAAACTATGGCTACACCTTC.

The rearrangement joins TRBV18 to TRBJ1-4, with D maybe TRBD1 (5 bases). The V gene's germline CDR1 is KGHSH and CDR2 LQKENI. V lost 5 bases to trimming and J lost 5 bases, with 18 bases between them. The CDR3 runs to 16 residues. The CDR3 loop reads CASSATPTAGNEKLFF. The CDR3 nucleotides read TGTGCCAGCTCAGCCACCCCGACAGCCGGGAATGAAAAACTGTTTTTT.

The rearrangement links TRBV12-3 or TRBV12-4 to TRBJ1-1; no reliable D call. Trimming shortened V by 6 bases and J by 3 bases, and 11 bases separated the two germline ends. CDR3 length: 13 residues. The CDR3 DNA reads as TGTGCCAGCAGATACAGTGTTGACACTGAAGCTTTCTTT. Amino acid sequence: CASRYSVDTEAFF.

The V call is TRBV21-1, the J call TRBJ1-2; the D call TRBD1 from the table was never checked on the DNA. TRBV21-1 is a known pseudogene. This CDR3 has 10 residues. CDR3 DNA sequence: TGTGCCAGCAGTGCAGGGGGCTACACCTTC. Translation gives CASSAGGYTF.

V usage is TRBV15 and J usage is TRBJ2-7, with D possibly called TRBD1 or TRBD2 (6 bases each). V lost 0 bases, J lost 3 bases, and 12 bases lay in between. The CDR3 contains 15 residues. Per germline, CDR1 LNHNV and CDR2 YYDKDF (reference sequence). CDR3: CATSREQGLGYEQYF. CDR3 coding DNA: TGTGCCACCAGCAGAGAACAGGGACTTGGCTACGAGCAGTACTTC.

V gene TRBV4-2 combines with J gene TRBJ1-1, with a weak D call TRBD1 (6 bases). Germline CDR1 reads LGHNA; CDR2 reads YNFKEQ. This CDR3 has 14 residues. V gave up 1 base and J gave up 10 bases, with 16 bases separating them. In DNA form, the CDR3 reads TGTGCCAGCAGCCAAGGACAGGACCCCACAGGAGCTTTCTTT. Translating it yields CASSQGQDPTGAFF.

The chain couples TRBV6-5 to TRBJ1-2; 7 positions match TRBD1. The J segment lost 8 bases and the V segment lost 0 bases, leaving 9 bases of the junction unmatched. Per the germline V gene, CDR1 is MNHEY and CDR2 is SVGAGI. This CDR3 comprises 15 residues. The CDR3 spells CASSYSRRGLGGYTF. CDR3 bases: TGTGCCAGCAGTTACTCGAGGAGGGGGCTGGGGGGCTACACCTTC.

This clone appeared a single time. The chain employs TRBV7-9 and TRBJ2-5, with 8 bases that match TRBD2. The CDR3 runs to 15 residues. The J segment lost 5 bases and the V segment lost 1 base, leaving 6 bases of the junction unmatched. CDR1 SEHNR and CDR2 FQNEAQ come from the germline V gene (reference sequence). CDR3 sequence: CASSLGRSGGETQYF. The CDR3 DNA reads TGTGCCAGCAGCTTAGGTCGGTCGGGAGGGGAGACCCAGTACTTC.

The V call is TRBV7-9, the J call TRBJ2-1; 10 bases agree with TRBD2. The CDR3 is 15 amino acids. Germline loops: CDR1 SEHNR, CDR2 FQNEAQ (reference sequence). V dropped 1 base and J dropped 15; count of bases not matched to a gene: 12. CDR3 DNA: TGTGCCAGCAGCTTAGTTAGGCTAGCGGGAGACGAACCGTTCTTC. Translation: CASSLVRLAGDEPFF.

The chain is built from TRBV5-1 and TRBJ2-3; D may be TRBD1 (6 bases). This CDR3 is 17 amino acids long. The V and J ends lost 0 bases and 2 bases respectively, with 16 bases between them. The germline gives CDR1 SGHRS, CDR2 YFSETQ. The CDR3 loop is CASSLGNTGTYTDTQYF. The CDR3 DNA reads TGCGCCAGCAGCTTGGGGAATACAGGGACCTACACAGATACGCAGTATTTT.

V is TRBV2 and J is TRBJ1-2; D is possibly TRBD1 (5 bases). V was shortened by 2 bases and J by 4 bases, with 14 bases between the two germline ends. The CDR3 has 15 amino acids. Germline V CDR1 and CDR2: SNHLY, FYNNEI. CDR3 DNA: TGTGCCAGCAGTGAATTGGGGCGCCGAGGCTATGGCTACACCTTC. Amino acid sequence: CASSELGRRGYGYTF.